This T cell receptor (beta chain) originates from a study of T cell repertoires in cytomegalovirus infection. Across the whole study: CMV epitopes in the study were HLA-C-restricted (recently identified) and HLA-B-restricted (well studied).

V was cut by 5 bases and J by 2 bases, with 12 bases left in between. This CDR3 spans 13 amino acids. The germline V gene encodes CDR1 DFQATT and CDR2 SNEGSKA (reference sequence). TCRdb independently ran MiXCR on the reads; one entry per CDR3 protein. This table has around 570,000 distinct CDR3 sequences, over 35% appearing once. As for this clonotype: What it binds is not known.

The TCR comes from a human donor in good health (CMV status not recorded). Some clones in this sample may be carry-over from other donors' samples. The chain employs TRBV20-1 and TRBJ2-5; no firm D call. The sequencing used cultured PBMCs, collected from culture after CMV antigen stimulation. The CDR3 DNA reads TGCAGTGCTCCTACCGCCGCGCAAGAGACCCAGTACTTC. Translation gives CSAPTAAQETQYF.